These 21 T cell receptor beta chains were all obtained from the same sample, sequenced in a study of monozygotic twins with cystic fibrosis. TCRdb keeps only in-frame clones here, not all; method: immunoSEQ multiplex PCR. Among 30,000 to 35,000 clones listed, more than 55% were seen once. Specimen: blood. These receptors all come from a girl aged 10-17 years with cystic fibrosis.

There are a few counts of this clone. The chain links TRBV4-1 to TRBJ1-5; D uncertain. The CDR3 is 16 amino acids. From germline, CDR1 is MGHRA and CDR2 YSYEKL. V was pared by 1 base and J by 1 base, with 11 bases between. The DNA for the CDR3 is TGCGCCAGCAGCCAAGTGGCAGGTGGGAGCAATCAGCCCCAGCATTTT. This sequence encodes CASSQVAGGSNQPQHF.

The J gene is TRBJ2-7, the V gene TRBV27; D perhaps matches TRBD1 (6 bases). The germline V gene encodes CDR1 MNHEY and CDR2 SMNVEV (reference sequence). The CDR3 contains 15 residues. V dropped 5 bases and J dropped 2 bases, with 16 bases sitting between them. The CDR3 region is CASSPDPTGTYEQYV. The DNA of the CDR3 is TGTGCCAGCAGTCCGGACCCGACAGGAACCTACGAGCAGTACGTC.

Only a few counts were recorded for this clone. The chain is built from TRBV4-2 and TRBJ2-7; TRBD2 agrees at 7 bases. Unmatched junction bases numbered 7, after V lost 2 bases and J lost 3 bases. This CDR3 has 15 residues. The V gene's germline CDR1 is LGHNA and CDR2 YNFKEQ. DNA for the CDR3: TGTGCCAGCAGCCAAAGAGCGGGGAGGGACTACGAGCAGTACTTC. Translation gives CASSQRAGRDYEQYF.

The V call is TRBV14, the J call TRBJ2-1; TRBD2 agrees at 7 bases. The CDR3 runs 15 residues. Germline V gene data show CDR1 as SGHDN and CDR2 as FVKESK. V was pared by 1 base and J by 4 bases, with 4 bases of the junction left unmatched. As DNA, the CDR3 is TGTGCCAGCAGCCAAGGGGCGGGAGCGTACAATGAGCAGTTCTTC. It codes for CASSQGAGAYNEQFF.

The rearrangement links TRBV19 to TRBJ2-4, with a tentative D call TRBD1 (6 bases). Per germline, CDR1 LNHDA and CDR2 SQIVND (reference sequence). The CDR3 is 14 residues long. The V gene lost 3 bases and the J gene lost 4 bases, with 10 bases spanning the gap. The CDR3 reads CASSMGAEKNIQYF. CDR3 DNA: TGTGCCAGTAGTATGGGGGCAGAGAAAAACATTCAGTACTTC.

This clone was picked up one time. The J gene is TRBJ2-7, the V gene TRBV4-2, with TRBD2 matching 10 bases. With V trimmed by 5 bases and J by 4 bases, 8 bases remained unmatched. The CDR3 is 15 amino acids. Germline V gives CDR1 LGHNA, CDR2 YNFKEQ. The CDR3 DNA sequence: TGTGCCAGCAGCGCGGGGGCTAGCGGGAGTTACGAGCAGTACTTC. Amino acid sequence: CASSAGASGSYEQYF.

This clone appeared a single time. This sequence joins TRBV5-1 and TRBJ2-3, with D perhaps TRBD2 (5 bases). CDR3 length: 14 residues. CDR1 SGHRS and CDR2 YFSETQ come from the germline V gene. V lost 0 bases and J lost 4, with 9 bases in between. CDR3 nucleotides: TGCGCCAGCAGCTTGGGCGGGCCCGCAGATACGCAGTATTTT. This sequence encodes CASSLGGPADTQYF.

The chain combines TRBV5-1 with TRBJ1-5, with D unresolved. The germline gives CDR1 SGHRS, CDR2 YFSETQ. Deletions cut 2 bases from V and 6 bases from J, with 9 bases between. The CDR3 runs 13 residues. The CDR3 loop is CASSFFAGQPQHF. The DNA of the CDR3 is TGCGCCAGCAGCTTTTTCGCTGGTCAGCCCCAGCATTTT.

This clone was seen only once. This sequence joins TRBV7-9 and TRBJ1-4; 7 bases match TRBD1. This CDR3 is built from 15 residues. With 2 bases clipped from V and 2 bases from J, the junction kept 2 bases outside the gene matches. Germline lookup yields CDR1 SEHNR and CDR2 FQNEAQ (reference sequence). The CDR3 DNA sequence: TGTGCCAGCAGCTTACAGGGGGGCACTAATGAAAAACTGTTTTTT. It is translated as CASSLQGGTNEKLFF.

In this sample, this clone turned up once. This sequence joins TRBV4-3 and TRBJ2-5; D is unresolved. Trimming stripped 0 bases from V and 5 bases from J, with 13 bases between. Germline V gene sequence: CDR1 LGHNA, CDR2 YSLEER. The CDR3 length is 15 residues. The CDR3 reads CASSQEVGRAETQYF. The CDR3, as DNA: TGCGCCAGCAGCCAAGAAGTAGGTAGGGCTGAGACCCAGTACTTC.

This chain connects TRBV28 to TRBJ2-7, with 12 bases fitting TRBD1. The germline CDR1 and CDR2 sequences are MDHEN and SYDVKM. The CDR3 loop spans 14 amino acids. V lost 5 bases and J lost 4; bases outside the gene matches: 3. CDR3 DNA sequence: TGTGCCAGCAGTCGGGACAGGGGGCCATACGAGCAGTACTTC. As protein: CASSRDRGPYEQYF.

This sequence joins TRBV11-3 and TRBJ2-2; maybe TRBD2 (5 bases). The germline V gene has CDR1 SGHNT and CDR2 YENEEA. CDR3 length: 14 residues. The V gene lost 5 bases and the J gene lost 4 bases, with 11 bases spanning the gap. For the CDR3, the DNA is TGTGCCAGCAGCCCCGGACTGAGCACCGGGGAGCTGTTTTTT. Amino acid sequence: CASSPGLSTGELFF.

This clone was detected a few times. This chain joins TRBV6-6 and TRBJ1-1; perhaps TRBD1 as D (5 bases). Germline loops: CDR1 MNHNY, CDR2 SVGAGI (reference sequence). This CDR3 has 14 amino acids. Trimming took off 3 bases at V and 5 bases at J, with 13 bases between the two ends. CDR3 bases: TGTGCCAGCAGTTATCAGGGAGAGCGGACTGAAGCTTTCTTT. This sequence encodes CASSYQGERTEAFF.

J is TRBJ2-3 and V is TRBV6-1; 10 bases align to TRBD1. Germline-derived CDR1 and CDR2 are MNHNS and SASEGT. The CDR3 contains 14 residues. J was trimmed by 4 bases and V by 8 bases; bases with no gene match: 6. The CDR3 is CASQGQGFSDTQYF. The CDR3 nucleotides are TGTGCCAGCCAGGGACAGGGGTTCTCAGATACGCAGTATTTT.

The sample holds one count of this clone. One end of the junction does not line up with germline, which may come from a read error. The rearrangement links TRBV5-1 to TRBJ2-5, with a weak D call TRBD2 (6 bases). The CDR3 extends over 14 amino acids. CDR1 is SGHRS and CDR2 is YFSETQ in the germline V gene. CDR3 region: CASSFRDSQEAQYF. The CDR3 DNA follows: TGCGCCAGCAGCTTCCGGGACTCCCAAGAGGCCCAGTACTTC.

V is TRBV19 and J is TRBJ1-5; no firm D call. This CDR3 has 15 residues. The germline V gene has CDR1 LNHDA and CDR2 SQIVND (reference sequence). Trimming took off 3 bases at V and 0 bases at J, with 9 bases between the two ends. CDR3 sequence (DNA): TGTGCCAGTAGTATTGCCCAACTTAGCAATCAGCCCCAGCATTTT. It yields the protein CASSIAQLSNQPQHF.

This chain links TRBV9 with TRBJ2-7; perhaps TRBD2 as D (6 bases). V shed 5 bases and J shed 0 bases, with 15 bases lying between them. Germline CDR1 reads SGDLS; CDR2 reads YYNGEE. The CDR3 length is 15 residues. In nucleotides, the CDR3 is TGTGCCAGCAGTCCTGGGGGGTCTAGCTCCTACGAGCAGTACTTC. Translating it yields CASSPGGSSSYEQYF. The variable domain in full, completed from reference TRBV9 and TRBJ2-7, reads DSGVTQTPKHLITATGQRVTLRCSPRSGDLSVYWYQQSLDQGLQFLIQYYNGEERAKGNILERFSAQQFPDLHSELNLSSLELGDSALYFCASSPGGSSSYEQYFGPGTRLTVT.

There are a few counts of this clone. This sequence joins TRBV6-6 and TRBJ1-2; D not resolved. The V gene lost 0 bases and the J gene lost 5 bases, with 16 bases spanning the gap. The length of the CDR3 is 16 residues. Per the germline V gene, CDR1 is MNHNY and CDR2 is SVGAGI (reference sequence). CDR3 protein: CASSYSPGPSTYGYTF. The CDR3 DNA is TGTGCCAGCAGTTACTCCCCGGGTCCCTCTACTTATGGCTACACCTTC.

This clone has a single count. The chain uses TRBV7-9 and TRBJ1-1, with TRBD1 as a possible D gene (5 bases). Per the germline V gene, CDR1 is SEHNR and CDR2 is FQNEAQ (reference sequence). V lost 5 bases, J lost 1 base, and 17 bases lay in between. This CDR3 comprises 16 residues. The CDR3 DNA is TGTGCCAGCAGCCCCCACCCGGGGGAGAAGAACACTGAAGCTTTCTTT. Protein sequence: CASSPHPGEKNTEAFF.

The J gene is TRBJ2-4, the V gene TRBV29-1; D gene ambiguous. This CDR3 spans 10 amino acids. Germline-derived CDR1 and CDR2 are SQVTM and ANQGSEA. The germline V and J ends were trimmed by 5 bases and 5 bases, with 4 bases remaining between them. CDR3 residues: CSVLENIQYF. The CDR3 bases are TGCAGCGTTTTAGAAAACATTCAGTACTTC. The variable domain in full, with the rest retrieved from reference TRBV29-1 and TRBJ2-4, is SAVISQKPSRDICQRGTSLTIQCQVDSQVTMMFWYRQQPGQSLTLIATANQGSEATYESGFVIDKFPISRPNLTFSTLTVSNMSPEDSSIYLCSVLENIQYFGAGTRLSVL.

This clone was detected only a few times. V gene TRBV29-1 combines with J gene TRBJ1-2, with TRBD1 identical over 8 bases. Per the germline V gene, CDR1 is SQVTM and CDR2 is ANQGSEA. V shed 6 bases, J shed 4 bases, and the junction held 7 bases outside the gene matches. The CDR3 is 13 residues long. The CDR3 protein is CSVRTGRTYGYTF. In DNA form, the CDR3 reads TGCAGCGTCAGGACAGGGAGGACCTATGGCTACACCTTC.